This TCR beta chain was captured in a study of T-cell reconstitution after alpha-beta-depleted transplantation in children. Unique molecular identifiers were used to barcode this TCRbeta library. In TCRdb, the PCR reads were re-called with MiXCR into one record per CDR3 protein. This table holds roughly 280,000 distinct CDR3 sequences, 9.5% to 13% found once. V gave up 5 bases and J gave up 9 bases, with 8 bases separating them. The CDR3 runs 11 residues. Germline CDR1 DFQATT, CDR2 SNEGSKA (reference sequence). General study results and limits: There were some patients whose high TCRbeta diversity at day 60 came from surviving recipient T cells and thymic progenitors. About two months after transplant, alpha-beta T cells reportedly came from several hundred expanded graft clones. A year had passed since transplant, and T-cell counts and diversity by then came mostly from newly produced T cells.

This clonotype was found many times. What it binds is unknown. This TCR came from a male patient under 10 years old who had a stem cell transplant for chronic granulomatous disease, so the T cells may come from the graft donor. The sequencing here drew on peripheral blood, taken 180 days after TCRalphabeta/CD19-depleted stem cell transplant. V and J are TRBV20-1 and TRBJ1-6; the D gene is possibly TRBD1 (5 bases). For the CDR3, the DNA is TGCAGTGCTTCGGGGCCTTCACCCCTCCACTTT. It specifies CSASGPSPLHF.